Listed below are T cell receptor beta chains from one sample, sequenced in a study of blood T cell repertoires in COVID-19. Some clones are missing from TCRdb's copy, which holds only in-frame ones; the method was immunoSEQ multiplex PCR. The sample yields tens of thousands of clones, about nine tenths seen once. Sequenced sample: peripheral blood. These receptors were obtained from a human donor in a cohort sampled during active COVID-19. CDR3s include the opening cysteine and the closing phenylalanine or tryptophan. D genes are given only for firm matches. The size of a clone is reported for some rows only, either as once, few or many, or as a class for expanded clones.

D gene,V gene,clone size,J gene,CDR3 DNA,CDR3 protein
-,TRBV7-2,once,TRBJ2-5,TGTGCCAGCAGCTTAGCGTGGGACTTTGGAGAGACCCAGTACTTC,CASSLAWDFGETQYF
-,TRBV10-3,-,TRBJ2-3,TGTGCCATCAGTGAGTACTCCACAGATACGCAGTATTTT,CAISEYSTDTQYF
TRBD1,TRBV7-9,-,TRBJ2-7,TGTGCCAGCAGCTCTGCTTGGGACAGCACCTACGAGCAGTACTTC,CASSSAWDSTYEQYF
-,TRBV28,few,TRBJ1-5,TGTGCCAGCAGTTTAGTACCCCGGACAGCCAATCAGCCCCAGCATTTT,CASSLVPRTANQPQHF
TRBD2,TRBV28,-,TRBJ2-3,TGTGCCAGCAGTTTATCAAGCGGGGGCACAGATACGCAGTATTTT,CASSLSSGGTDTQYF
-,TRBV7-3,-,TRBJ2-3,TGTGCCAGCAGCCTGGGCCGAGATACGCAGTATTTT,CASSLGRDTQYF
TRBD1,TRBV7-9,-,TRBJ1-2,TGTGCCAGCAGCTCTGGACAGGGGATATATGGCTACACCTTC,CASSSGQGIYGYTF
TRBD1,TRBV28,-,TRBJ1-5,TGTGCCAGCAGTTTAGAGGCAGGGGGCCTTTATAGCAATCAGCCCCAGCATTTT,CASSLEAGGLYSNQPQHF
TRBD1,TRBV5-4,-,TRBJ2-2,TGTGCCAGCAGCTTGGCAGGGGGCGCTTTCGGGGAGCTGTTTTTT,CASSLAGGAFGELFF
TRBD2,TRBV4-1,few,TRBJ2-7,TGCGCCAGCAGCCAAACTAGCGGGAGCTACGAGCAGTACTTC,CASSQTSGSYEQYF
-,TRBV6-2/TRBV6-3,-,TRBJ2-1,TGTGCCAGCAGTTCTGTCGACAGACCTTACAATGAGCAGTTCTTC,CASSSVDRPYNEQFF
-,TRBV12-3/TRBV12-4,-,TRBJ1-1,TGTGCCAGCAGTTCTTCAACTGTTGCTTTCTTT,CASSSSTVAFF
TRBD2,TRBV5-1,-,TRBJ2-5,TGCGCCAGCAGCTGGACCGGGACTAGCTACCGAGAGACCCAGTACTTC,CASSWTGTSYRETQYF
-,TRBV25-1,-,TRBJ2-2,TGTGCCAGCAAAGCTAGGGGCGCTGGGTACACCGGGGAGCTGTTTTTT,CASKARGAGYTGELFF
-,TRBV5-1,-,TRBJ1-3,TGCGCCAGCAGCTTGGGAGGGCGGCGACCTGGAAACACCATATATTTT,CASSLGGRRPGNTIYF
-,TRBV9,-,TRBJ2-1,TGTGCCAGCAGCGTAGGAGGGGCGGGACCTTACAATGAGCAGTTCTTC,CASSVGGAGPYNEQFF
-,TRBV19,-,TRBJ1-2,TGTGCCAGTAGTAGGGACACCACCTCAAACTATGGCTACACCTTC,CASSRDTTSNYGYTF
-,TRBV28,-,TRBJ2-1,TGTGCCACCGCGGAGGGCCATGAGCAGTTCTTC,CATAEGHEQFF
TRBD2,TRBV15,-,TRBJ2-4,TGTGCCACCAGCATCGAGGGGACTAACGCCAAAAACATTCAGTACTTC,CATSIEGTNAKNIQYF
TRBD2,TRBV5-6,once,TRBJ2-1,TGTGCCAGCAGCTTCCTGCAAGCGGGAGGGGGAAATGAGCAGTTCTTC,CASSFLQAGGGNEQFF
TRBD2,TRBV19,few,TRBJ2-7,TGTGCCAGCCAACCCCGGGGACTAGCGGGGTCCTACGAGCAGTACTTC,CASQPRGLAGSYEQYF
-,TRBV2,-,TRBJ2-7,TGTGCCAGCACGTCCGGGGTCTACGAGCAGTACTTC,CASTSGVYEQYF
TRBD1,TRBV11-2,-,TRBJ2-4,TGTGCCAGCAGCGCACAGGGGGCCAAAAACATTCAGTACTTC,CASSAQGAKNIQYF
TRBD1,TRBV9,-,TRBJ2-7,TGTGCCAGCAGCGTAGCTAATTGGCAGGGGGCACGGTACGAGCAGTACTTC,CASSVANWQGARYEQYF
TRBD2,TRBV2,-,TRBJ2-1,TGTGCCAGCAGTGAAGGGGCTGGACTAGCCTCCTACAATGAGCAGTTCTTC,CASSEGAGLASYNEQFF
-,TRBV11-1,-,TRBJ2-3,TGTGCCAGCAGCTTTCGAGCTAGCACAGATACGCAGTATTTT,CASSFRASTDTQYF
-,TRBV25-1,-,TRBJ1-2,TGTGCCAGCAGTGAGGGGCCCGGGACAATCAACTATGGCTACACCTTC,CASSEGPGTINYGYTF
TRBD1,TRBV7-9,once,TRBJ2-1,TGTGCCAGCAGCGGGACAGGGGATATTCATGAGCAGTTCTTC,CASSGTGDIHEQFF
-,TRBV11-3,-,TRBJ1-1,TGTGCCAGCAGCTTAGCGGGGAACACTGAAGCTTTCTTT,CASSLAGNTEAFF
-,TRBV7-2,-,TRBJ2-2,TGTGCCAGCAGCTTACAGGGTTTGTACACCGGGGAGCTGTTTTTT,CASSLQGLYTGELFF
-,TRBV9,-,TRBJ2-5,TGTGCCAGCAGCCCGTTCCGGGACTACCAAGAGACCCAGTACTTC,CASSPFRDYQETQYF
-,TRBV20-1,few,TRBJ2-7,TGCAGTGCTCAGATTGTCCACGAGCAGTACTTC,CSAQIVHEQYF
-,TRBV28,-,TRBJ2-1,TGTGCCAGCAGAAACAGGTTCCGTCCCCCTAGCAATGAGCAGTTCTTC,CASRNRFRPPSNEQFF
-,TRBV6-5,once,TRBJ1-5,TGTGCCACCGCACAGGAGATCAATCAGCCCCAGCATTTT,CATAQEINQPQHF
TRBD2,TRBV11-2,few,TRBJ2-7,TGTGCCAGCAGCCCAGGGGCGGCTAGCGGGAGGGGGTACGAGCAGTACTTC,CASSPGAASGRGYEQYF
TRBD1,TRBV10-3,-,TRBJ1-4,TGTGCCACCAACAGGGGTGCTAATGAAAAACTGTTTTTT,CATNRGANEKLFF
-,TRBV24-1,few,TRBJ2-3,TGTGCCACCAGTGATAGGGTCGTAGGGGCAGATACGCAGTATTTT,CATSDRVVGADTQYF
-,TRBV6-2/TRBV6-3,-,TRBJ1-5,TGTGCCAGCAGTTACTCACTACAGGGAGTTAGCAATCAGCCCCAGCATTTT,CASSYSLQGVSNQPQHF
TRBD2,TRBV7-9,-,TRBJ2-7,TGTGCCAGCAGCCATGGGGGGGCGGGAGGTATCCACGAGCAGTACTTC,CASSHGGAGGIHEQYF
-,TRBV11-2,-,TRBJ2-1,TGTGCCAGCAGCCCTCTAGCAATTCGTTCCTACAATGAGCAGTTCTTC,CASSPLAIRSYNEQFF